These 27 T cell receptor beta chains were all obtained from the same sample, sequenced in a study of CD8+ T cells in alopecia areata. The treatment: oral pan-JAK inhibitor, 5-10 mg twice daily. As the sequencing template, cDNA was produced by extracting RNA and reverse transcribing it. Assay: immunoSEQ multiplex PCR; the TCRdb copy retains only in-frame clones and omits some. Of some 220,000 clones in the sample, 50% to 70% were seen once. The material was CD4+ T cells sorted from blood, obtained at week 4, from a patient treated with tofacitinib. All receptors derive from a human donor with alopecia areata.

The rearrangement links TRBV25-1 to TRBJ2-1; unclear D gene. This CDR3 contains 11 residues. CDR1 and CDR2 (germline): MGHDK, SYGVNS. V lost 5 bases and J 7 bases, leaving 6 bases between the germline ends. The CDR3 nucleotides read TGTGCCAGCAGTAGTTGGAATGAGCAGTTCTTC. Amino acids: CASSSWNEQFF.

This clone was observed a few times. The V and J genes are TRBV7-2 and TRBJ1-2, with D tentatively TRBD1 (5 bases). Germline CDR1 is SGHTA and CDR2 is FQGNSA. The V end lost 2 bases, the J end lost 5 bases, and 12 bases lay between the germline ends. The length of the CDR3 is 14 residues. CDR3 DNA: TGTGCCAGCAGCTTAAATCGGAAGGGGTATGGCTACACCTTC. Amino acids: CASSLNRKGYGYTF.

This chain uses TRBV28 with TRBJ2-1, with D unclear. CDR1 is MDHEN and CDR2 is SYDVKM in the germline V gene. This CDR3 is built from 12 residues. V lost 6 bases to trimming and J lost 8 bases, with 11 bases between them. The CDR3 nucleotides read TGTGCCAGCAGGCACATTGGGGATGAGCAGTTCTTC. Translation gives CASRHIGDEQFF.

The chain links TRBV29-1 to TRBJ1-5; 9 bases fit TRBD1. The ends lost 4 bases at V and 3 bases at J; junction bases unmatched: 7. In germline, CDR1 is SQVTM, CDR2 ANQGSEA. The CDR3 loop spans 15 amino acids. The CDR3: CSVVEQGAANQPQHF. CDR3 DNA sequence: TGCAGCGTTGTGGAACAGGGGGCTGCCAATCAGCCCCAGCATTTT.

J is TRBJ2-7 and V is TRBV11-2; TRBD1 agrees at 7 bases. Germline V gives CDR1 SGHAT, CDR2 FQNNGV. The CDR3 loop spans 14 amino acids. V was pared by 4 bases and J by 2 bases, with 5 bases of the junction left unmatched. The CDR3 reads CASSSQTGPYEQYF. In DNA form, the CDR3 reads TGTGCCAGCAGCTCCCAGACAGGGCCCTACGAGCAGTACTTC.

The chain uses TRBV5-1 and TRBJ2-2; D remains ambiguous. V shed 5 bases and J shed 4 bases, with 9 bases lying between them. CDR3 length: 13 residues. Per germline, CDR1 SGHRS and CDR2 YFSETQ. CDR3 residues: CASRDAVTGELFF. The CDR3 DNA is TGCGCCAGCAGGGATGCTGTCACCGGGGAGCTGTTTTTT.

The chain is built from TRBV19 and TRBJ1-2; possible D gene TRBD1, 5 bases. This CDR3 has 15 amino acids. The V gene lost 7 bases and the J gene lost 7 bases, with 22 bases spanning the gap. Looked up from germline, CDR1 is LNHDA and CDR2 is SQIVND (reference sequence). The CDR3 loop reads CASTTTSLGDSGYTF. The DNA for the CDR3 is TGTGCCAGTACCACCACAAGCCTAGGGGACTCTGGCTACACCTTC. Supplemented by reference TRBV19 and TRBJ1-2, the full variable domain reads DGGITQSPKYLFRKEGQNVTLSCEQNLNHDAMYWYRQDPGQGLRLIYYSQIVNDFQKGDIAEGYSVSREKKESFPLTVTSAQKNPTAFYLCASTTTSLGDSGYTFGSGTRLTVV.

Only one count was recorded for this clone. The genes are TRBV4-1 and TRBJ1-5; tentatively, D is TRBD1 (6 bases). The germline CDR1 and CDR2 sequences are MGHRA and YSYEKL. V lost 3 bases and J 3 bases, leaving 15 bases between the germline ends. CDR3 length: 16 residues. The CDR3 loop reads CASSHPPRGVNQPQHF. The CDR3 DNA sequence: TGCGCCAGCAGCCATCCTCCCAGGGGAGTCAATCAGCCCCAGCATTTT.

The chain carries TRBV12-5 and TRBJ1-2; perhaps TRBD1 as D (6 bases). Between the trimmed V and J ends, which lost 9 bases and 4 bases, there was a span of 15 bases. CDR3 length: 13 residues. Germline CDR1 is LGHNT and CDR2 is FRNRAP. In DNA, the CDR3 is TGTGCTAGAGAGGACAGCACGGGCTATGGCTACACCTTC. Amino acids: CAREDSTGYGYTF.

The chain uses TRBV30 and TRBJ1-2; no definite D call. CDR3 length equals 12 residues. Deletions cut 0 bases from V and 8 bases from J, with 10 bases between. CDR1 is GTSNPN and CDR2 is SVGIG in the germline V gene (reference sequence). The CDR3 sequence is CAWSVGKGGYTF. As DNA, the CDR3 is TGTGCCTGGAGTGTAGGGAAAGGAGGCTACACCTTC.

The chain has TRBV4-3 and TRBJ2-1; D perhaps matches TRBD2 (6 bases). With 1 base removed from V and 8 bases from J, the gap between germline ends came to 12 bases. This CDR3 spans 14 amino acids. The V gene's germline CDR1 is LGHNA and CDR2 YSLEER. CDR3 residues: CASSQAVGDYEQFF. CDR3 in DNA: TGCGCCAGCAGCCAAGCCGTGGGGGACTATGAGCAGTTCTTC.

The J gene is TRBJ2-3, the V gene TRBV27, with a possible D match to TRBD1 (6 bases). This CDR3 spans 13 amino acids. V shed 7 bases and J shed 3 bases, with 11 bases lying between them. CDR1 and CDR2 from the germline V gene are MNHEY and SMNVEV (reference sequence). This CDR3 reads CASKLQGTDTQYF. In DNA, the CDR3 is TGTGCCAGCAAACTTCAGGGGACAGATACGCAGTATTTT.

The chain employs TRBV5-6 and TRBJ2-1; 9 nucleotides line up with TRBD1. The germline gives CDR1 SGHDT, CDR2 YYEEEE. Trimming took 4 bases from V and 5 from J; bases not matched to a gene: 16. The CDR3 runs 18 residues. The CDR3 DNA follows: TGTGCCAGCAGCGCGCCCGCTGGTTGGGACAGGGCAGACAATGAGCAGTTCTTC. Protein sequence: CASSAPAGWDRADNEQFF.

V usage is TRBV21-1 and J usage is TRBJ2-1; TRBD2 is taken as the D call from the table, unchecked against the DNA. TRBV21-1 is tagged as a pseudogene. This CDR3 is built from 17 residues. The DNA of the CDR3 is TGTGCCAGCAGCAATGGGAGCGGGGGCCTCTCCTACAATGAGCAGTTCTTC. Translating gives CASSNGSGGLSYNEQFF.

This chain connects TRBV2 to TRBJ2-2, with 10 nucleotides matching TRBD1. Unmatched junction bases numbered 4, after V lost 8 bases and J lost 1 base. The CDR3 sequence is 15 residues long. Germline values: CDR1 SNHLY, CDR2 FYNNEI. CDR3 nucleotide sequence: TGTGCCAGCCTGCGGGACAGGGGGAACACCGGGGAGCTGTTTTTT. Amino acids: CASLRDRGNTGELFF.

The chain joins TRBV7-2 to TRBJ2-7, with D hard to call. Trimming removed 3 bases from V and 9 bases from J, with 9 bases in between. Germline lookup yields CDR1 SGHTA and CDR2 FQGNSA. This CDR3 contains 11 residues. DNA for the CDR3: TGTGCCAGCAGCTTTTTACACGGGCAGTACTTC. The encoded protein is CASSFLHGQYF.

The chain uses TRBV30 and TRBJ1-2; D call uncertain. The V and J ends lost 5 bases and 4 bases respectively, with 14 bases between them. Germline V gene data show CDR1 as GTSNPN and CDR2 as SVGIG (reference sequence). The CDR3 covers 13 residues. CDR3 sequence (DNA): TGTGCCTGGGATAGAGGACTCCTCTATGGCTACACCTTC. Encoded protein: CAWDRGLLYGYTF.

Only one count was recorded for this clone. The CDR3 loop reads CASSQDFGGRDTEAFF. In DNA, the CDR3 is TGCGCCAGCAGCCAAGATTTCGGGGGAAGGGACACTGAAGCTTTCTTT. This chain connects TRBV4-3 to TRBJ1-1, with a tentative D call TRBD1 (5 bases). Per germline, CDR1 LGHNA and CDR2 YSLEER. The V gene lost 0 bases and the J gene lost 3 bases, with 14 bases spanning the gap. This CDR3 spans 16 amino acids.

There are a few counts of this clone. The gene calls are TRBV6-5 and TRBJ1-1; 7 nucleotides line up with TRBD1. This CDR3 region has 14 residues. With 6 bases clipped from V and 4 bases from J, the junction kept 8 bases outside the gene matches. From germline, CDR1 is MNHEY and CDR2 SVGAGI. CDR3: CASSRQGGSTEAFF. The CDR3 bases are TGTGCCAGCAGCCGACAGGGTGGAAGCACTGAAGCTTTCTTT.

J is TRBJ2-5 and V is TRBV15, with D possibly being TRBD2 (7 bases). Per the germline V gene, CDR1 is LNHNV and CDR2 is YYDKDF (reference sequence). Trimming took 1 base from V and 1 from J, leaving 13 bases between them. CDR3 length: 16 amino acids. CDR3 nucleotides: TGTGCCACCAGCAGAGGGGGGGGGACATCCCAAGAGACCCAGTACTTC. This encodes CATSRGGGTSQETQYF.

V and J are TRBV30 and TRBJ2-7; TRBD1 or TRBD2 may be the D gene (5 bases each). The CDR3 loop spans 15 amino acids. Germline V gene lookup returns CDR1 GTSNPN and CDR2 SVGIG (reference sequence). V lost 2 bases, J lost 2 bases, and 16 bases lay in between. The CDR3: CAWSPPDLGAYEQYF. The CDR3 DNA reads TGTGCCTGGAGTCCCCCGGACCTGGGGGCCTACGAGCAGTACTTC. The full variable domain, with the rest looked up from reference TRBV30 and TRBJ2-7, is SQTIHQWPATLVQPVGSPLSLECTVEGTSNPNLYWYRQAAGRGLQLLFYSVGIGQISSEVPQNLSASRPQDRQFILSSKKLLLSDSGFYLCAWSPPDLGAYEQYFGPGTRLTVT.

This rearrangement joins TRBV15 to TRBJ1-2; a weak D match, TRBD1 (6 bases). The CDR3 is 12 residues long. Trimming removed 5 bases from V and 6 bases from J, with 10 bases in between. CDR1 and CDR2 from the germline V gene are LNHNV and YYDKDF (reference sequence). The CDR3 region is CATSQGWNGYTF. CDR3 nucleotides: TGTGCCACCAGCCAGGGGTGGAATGGCTACACCTTC.

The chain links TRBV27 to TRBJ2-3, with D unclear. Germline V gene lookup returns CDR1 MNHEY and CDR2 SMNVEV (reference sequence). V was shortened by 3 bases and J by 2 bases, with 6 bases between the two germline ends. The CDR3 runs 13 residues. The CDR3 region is CASSFETTDTQYF. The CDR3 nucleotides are TGTGCCAGCAGTTTCGAAACCACAGATACGCAGTATTTT.

For the CDR3, the DNA is TGCGCCAGCAGCTCTCACCCTCAGGGGGCGAGTGGTGAGCAGTTCTTC. Translation gives CASSSHPQGASGEQFF. This chain joins TRBV5-1 and TRBJ2-1, with TRBD1 matching over 8 bases. Losses at the gene ends were 3 bases for V and 9 bases for J; bases not matched to a gene: 14. This CDR3 is 16 amino acids long. Germline CDR1 SGHRS, CDR2 YFSETQ.

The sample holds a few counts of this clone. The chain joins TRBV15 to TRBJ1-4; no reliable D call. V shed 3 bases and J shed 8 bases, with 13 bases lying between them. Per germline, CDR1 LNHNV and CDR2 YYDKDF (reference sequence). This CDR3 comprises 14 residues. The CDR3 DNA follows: TGTGCCACCAGCAGTTCCGGGCCGGGGGAAAAACTGTTTTTT. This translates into CATSSSGPGEKLFF.

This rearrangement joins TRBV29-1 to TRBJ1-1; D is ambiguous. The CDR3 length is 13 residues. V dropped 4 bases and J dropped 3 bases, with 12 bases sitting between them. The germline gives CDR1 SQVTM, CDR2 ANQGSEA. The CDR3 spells CSVVRFTDTEAFF. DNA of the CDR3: TGCAGCGTTGTCAGGTTCACGGACACTGAAGCTTTCTTT.

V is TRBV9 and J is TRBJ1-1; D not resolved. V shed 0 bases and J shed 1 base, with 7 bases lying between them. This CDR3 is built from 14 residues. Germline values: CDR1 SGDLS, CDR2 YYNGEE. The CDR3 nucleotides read TGTGCCAGCAGCGTAGAGGGCCAGAACACTGAAGCTTTCTTT. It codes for CASSVEGQNTEAFF. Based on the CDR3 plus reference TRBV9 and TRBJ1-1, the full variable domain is DSGVTQTPKHLITATGQRVTLRCSPRSGDLSVYWYQQSLDQGLQFLIQYYNGEERAKGNILERFSAQQFPDLHSELNLSSLELGDSALYFCASSVEGQNTEAFFGQGTRLTVV.